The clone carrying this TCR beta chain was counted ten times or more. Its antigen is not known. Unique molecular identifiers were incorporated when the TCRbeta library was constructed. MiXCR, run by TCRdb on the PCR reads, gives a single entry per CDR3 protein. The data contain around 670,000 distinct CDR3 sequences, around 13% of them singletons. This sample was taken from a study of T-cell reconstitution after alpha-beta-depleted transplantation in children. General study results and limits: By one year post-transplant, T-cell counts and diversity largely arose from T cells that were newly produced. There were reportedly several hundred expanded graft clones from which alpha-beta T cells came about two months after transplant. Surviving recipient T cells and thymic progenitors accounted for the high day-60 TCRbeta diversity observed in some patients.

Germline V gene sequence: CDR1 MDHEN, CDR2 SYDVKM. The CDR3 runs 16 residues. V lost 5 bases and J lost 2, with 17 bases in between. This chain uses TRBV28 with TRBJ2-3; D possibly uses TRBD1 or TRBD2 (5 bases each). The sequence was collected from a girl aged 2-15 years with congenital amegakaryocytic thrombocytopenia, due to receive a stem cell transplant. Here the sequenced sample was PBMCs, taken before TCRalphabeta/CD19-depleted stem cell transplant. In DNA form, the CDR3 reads TGTGCCAGCAGTAAAGGGGATCGGGAACTCACAGATACGCAGTATTTT. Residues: CASSKGDRELTDTQYF. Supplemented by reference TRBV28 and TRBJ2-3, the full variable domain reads DVKVTQSSRYLVKRTGEKVFLECVQDMDHENMFWYRQDPGLGLRLIYFSYDVKMKEKGDIPEGYSVSREKKERFSLILESASTNQTSMYLCASSKGDRELTDTQYFGPGTRLTVL.